The T cell receptor beta chain under discussion was sequenced for a study of cytomegalovirus exposure and HLA in healthy donors. Study-wide results and caveats: Based on reports, TCR beta sequences accurately predicted HLA-A and HLA-B alleles for most subjects.

Notes on this clone: Its antigen remains unknown.

It was with 60 Vbeta and 13 Jbeta primers that the PCR ran. TCRdb's copy holds only in-frame clones and misses some; the assay was immunoSEQ multiplex PCR. The sample yields about 89,000 clones, around 60% seen once. CDR1 is SGHDT and CDR2 is YYEEEE in the germline V gene. Deletions cut 6 bases from V and 10 bases from J, with 14 bases between. The CDR3 consists of 13 residues. The sequenced sample consisted of PBMCs. The J gene is TRBJ1-6, the V gene TRBV5-6; D call uncertain. The TCR was taken from a human donor in good health. CDR3 DNA: TGTGCCAGCACCCGAGAAGCGGGATCACCCCTCCACTTT. This gives the protein CASTREAGSPLHF.